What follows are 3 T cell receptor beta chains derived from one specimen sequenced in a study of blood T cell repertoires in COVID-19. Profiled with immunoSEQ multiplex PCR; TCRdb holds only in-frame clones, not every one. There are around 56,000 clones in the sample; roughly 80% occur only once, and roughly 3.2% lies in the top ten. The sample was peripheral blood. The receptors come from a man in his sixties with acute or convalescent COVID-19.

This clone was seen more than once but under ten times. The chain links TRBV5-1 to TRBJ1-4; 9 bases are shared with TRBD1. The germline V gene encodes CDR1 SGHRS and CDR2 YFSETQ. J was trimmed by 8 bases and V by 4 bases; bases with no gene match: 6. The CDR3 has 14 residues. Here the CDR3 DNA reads TGCGCCAGCAGCCCGACAGGGGGGCGGGAAAAACTGTTTTTT. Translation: CASSPTGGREKLFF.

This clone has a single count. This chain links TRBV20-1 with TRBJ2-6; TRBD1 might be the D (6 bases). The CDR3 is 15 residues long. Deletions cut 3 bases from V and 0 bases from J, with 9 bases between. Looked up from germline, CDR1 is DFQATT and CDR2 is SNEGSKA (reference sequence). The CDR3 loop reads CSASIQGSGANVLTF. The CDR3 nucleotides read TGCAGTGCTAGTATACAGGGCTCTGGGGCCAACGTCCTGACTTTC.

The CDR3 sequence is CASSPQVGTETQYF. For the CDR3, the DNA is TGTGCCAGCTCACCCCAGGTGGGTACGGAGACCCAGTACTTC. This chain links TRBV18 with TRBJ2-5; D call uncertain. Germline-derived CDR1 and CDR2 are KGHSH and LQKENI. The CDR3 loop spans 14 amino acids. Trimming stripped 3 bases from V and 5 bases from J, with 13 bases between.